This TCR beta chain was obtained from a study of long-term antiretroviral therapy in people with HIV. This CDR3 is built from 15 residues. Germline V lookup: CDR1 SGHTA, CDR2 FQGNSA. Between the trimmed V and J ends, which lost 2 bases and 2 bases, there was a span of 10 bases. immunoSEQ v3.0 was run at survey level. Sequencing used immunoSEQ multiplex PCR; TCRdb keeps in-frame clones, though not all of them. The profile shows roughly 17,000 clones, 75% to 95% of them singletons. The chain couples TRBV7-2 to TRBJ1-3; D is unclear. This TCR was sampled from a man between 50 and 59 years old with HIV. The sample consisted of unsorted PBMCs, taken 3 years after starting antiretroviral therapy. The CDR3 spells CASSLNAAAGNTIYF. The CDR3 region has the DNA TGTGCCAGCAGCTTAAATGCCGCAGCTGGAAACACCATATATTTT.